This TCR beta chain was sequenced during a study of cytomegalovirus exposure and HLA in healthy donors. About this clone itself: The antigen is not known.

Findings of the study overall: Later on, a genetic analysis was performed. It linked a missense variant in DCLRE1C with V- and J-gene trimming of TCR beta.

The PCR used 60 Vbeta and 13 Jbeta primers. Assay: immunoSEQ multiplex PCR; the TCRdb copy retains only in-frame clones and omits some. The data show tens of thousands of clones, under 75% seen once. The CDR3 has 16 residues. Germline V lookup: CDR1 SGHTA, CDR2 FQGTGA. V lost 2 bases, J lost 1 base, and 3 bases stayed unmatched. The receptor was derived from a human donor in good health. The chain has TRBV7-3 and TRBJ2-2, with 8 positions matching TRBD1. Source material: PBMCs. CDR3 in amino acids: CASSLQGAMNTGELFF. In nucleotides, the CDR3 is TGTGCCAGCAGCTTACAGGGGGCGATGAACACCGGGGAGCTGTTTTTT.